This T cell receptor (beta chain) was retrieved from a study of T cell responses to AZD1222 COVID-19 vaccine. The junction had 10 bases not matched to a gene; V was cut back by 9 bases and J by 5 bases. The CDR3 sequence is 14 residues long. Germline assignment: CDR1 LNHDA and CDR2 SQIVND (reference sequence). As to this clone: What it binds is not known.

Study observations and caveats: Mapped onto spike, vaccine-associated CD4 TCRs spanned it and were dominant at 160-218 and 743-854. The donor group comprised mostly white British people and more females; the analysis possibly underestimated clonal diversity.

Repertoires were generated with immunoSEQ multiplex PCR, while TCRdb's copy carries only in-frame clones and drops some. The sample consists of about 94,000 clones, 85% of them appearing once. The specimen was peripheral blood, collected 28 days after the second AZD1222 dose. The source of this sequence is an adult who received the AZD1222 COVID-19 vaccine. The rearrangement joins TRBV19 to TRBJ2-3, with 8 bases that match TRBD2. The CDR3 loop reads CASRKRGGLDTQYF. The CDR3 region has the DNA TGTGCCAGCAGAAAACGGGGGGGCCTAGATACGCAGTATTTT.